The rows below give T cell receptor beta chains drawn from one sample of a study of T cells in localized non-small cell lung cancer. Generated by immunoSEQ multiplex PCR, the TCRdb table keeps only in-frame clones and is missing some. The table has tens of thousands of clones, about 85% seen once. Sequencing used peripheral blood, obtained before any cancer treatment. Receptors were obtained from a man aged 40 to 70 with stage III squamous cell lung carcinoma. CDR3s include the opening cysteine and the closing phenylalanine or tryptophan. Fields, in order: D gene, clone size, J gene, V gene, CDR3 protein, CDR3 DNA. The D gene is left open where the match is weak. Size is stated for part of the rows, as once, few or many counts, or as a class when the clone is expanded.

>NA|NA|TRBJ1-2|TRBV2
CASKSGAMNYGYTF
TGTGCCAGCAAATCGGGGGCTATGAACTATGGCTACACCTTC
>NA|once|TRBJ2-3|TRBV10-2
CASSEARGTSTDTQYF
TGCGCCAGCAGTGAGGCACGGGGAACTAGCACAGATACGCAGTATTTT
>NA|NA|TRBJ1-4|TRBV5-4
CASSLGDQTEKLFF
TGTGCCAGCAGCTTGGGGGACCAGACGGAAAAACTGTTTTTT
>NA|NA|TRBJ1-1|TRBV18
CASSPPVLGVLEAFF
TGTGCCAGCTCACCACCGGTGTTGGGGGTACTCGAAGCTTTCTTT
>TRBD2|NA|TRBJ2-1|TRBV2
CASSTSGGYNEQFF
TGTGCCAGCAGTACTAGCGGGGGCTACAATGAGCAGTTCTTC
>TRBD1|NA|TRBJ1-2|TRBV7-6
CASSLNRGGYGYTF
TGTGCCAGCAGCTTAAACAGGGGAGGCTATGGCTACACCTTC
>NA|NA|TRBJ1-2|TRBV6-5
CASSYAGAANYGYTF
TGTGCCAGCAGTTACGCGGGGGCTGCTAACTATGGCTACACCTTC
>TRBD1|NA|TRBJ1-2|TRBV30
CAWSVDRAGYTF
TGTGCCTGGAGTGTTGACAGGGCTGGCTACACCTTC
>NA|NA|TRBJ1-1|TRBV19
CASSIDGGLAEAFF
TGTGCCAGTAGTATAGATGGGGGGCTGGCTGAAGCTTTCTTT
>TRBD1|NA|TRBJ1-4|TRBV29-1
CSGGQGYNEKLFF
TGCAGCGGGGGACAGGGCTATAATGAAAAACTGTTTTTT
>NA|NA|TRBJ2-3|TRBV10-3
CAISRGTTDTQYF
TGTGCCATCTCGAGGGGAACCACAGATACGCAGTATTTT